These T cell receptor beta chains were read from a single sample in a study of blood T cell repertoires in COVID-19. Profiled with immunoSEQ multiplex PCR; TCRdb holds only in-frame clones, not every one. The repertoire consists of more than 90,000 clones, with approximately 81% occurring once and the leading ten covering 1.5% to 2%. The sample taken for sequencing was peripheral blood. These receptors all stem from a woman between 65 and 79 years old with active or convalescent COVID-19. The CDR3 runs from the conserved cysteine through the conserved F or W.

V	J	CDR3
TRBV7-9	TRBJ2-1	CASSLDPVTGQFF
TRBV9	TRBJ1-1	CASSVDVSNTEAFF
TRBV19	TRBJ2-7	CASSLGGFDEQYF
TRBV5-1	TRBJ2-1	CASSLEQPTRDEQFF
TRBV29-1	TRBJ2-1	CSVEGETSGSGEQFF
TRBV28	TRBJ1-1	CASSLLQMNTEAFF
TRBV24-1	TRBJ1-2	CATSDSPDGYNYGYTF
TRBV7-3	TRBJ1-6	CASSLTQNSPLHF
TRBV7-8	TRBJ2-3	CASSRPTGGAQGGTQYF
TRBV2	TRBJ2-3	CASSDRLAGATDTQYF
TRBV19	TRBJ1-2	CASSSGQVNYGYTF
TRBV11-2	TRBJ2-7	CASSFSGRSGEQYF
TRBV6-6	TRBJ1-4	CASSHKQGAGEKLFF
TRBV24-1	TRBJ2-2	CATSETTNTGELFF
TRBV29-1	TRBJ2-4	CSVASGGSRAKNIQYF
TRBV24-1	TRBJ1-5	CATSDPRQGGNQPQHF
TRBV11-2	TRBJ1-2	CASRSTRNYGYTF
TRBV5-1	TRBJ2-4	CASSREPAKNIQYF
TRBV7-6	TRBJ1-6	CASSGEAGQGSSYNSPLHF
TRBV12-3/TRBV12-4	TRBJ1-5	CASLGGSNQPQHF
TRBV28	TRBJ1-2	CAFSTGLGGYTF
TRBV18	TRBJ2-1	CASSPRQGTPGAGASNEQFF
TRBV5-4	TRBJ2-2	CASSKTSGDTGELFF
TRBV6-6	TRBJ2-2	CASSQTRTGPDGGELFF
TRBV6-2/TRBV6-3	TRBJ2-5	CASSYSGQGGGQETQYF
TRBV5-1	TRBJ1-6	CASSETGSYNSPLHF
TRBV18	TRBJ2-7	CASSRSTGTLDEQYF
TRBV6-2/TRBV6-3	TRBJ1-2	CASSAIQGALFGYTF
TRBV18	TRBJ1-1	CASSWEGPGTEAFF
TRBV29-1	TRBJ2-7	CSVDLAGGPYEQYF
TRBV6-2/TRBV6-3	TRBJ1-6	CASSYGPGPNSPLHF
TRBV4-3	TRBJ1-3	CASSQEPLGYSGNTIYF
TRBV28	TRBJ2-1	CASSLAGPRRGEQFF
TRBV3-1/TRBV3-2	TRBJ1-2	CASSQDMAHLYGYTF
TRBV9	TRBJ1-3	CASSAAPGEAGNTIYF
TRBV24-1	TRBJ1-1	CATKSRDSTEAFF
TRBV9	TRBJ1-2	CASSSRTGTYGYTF
TRBV2	TRBJ2-3	CASGQGLAGFTDTQYF
TRBV7-9	TRBJ1-6	CASSFQRAGDNSPLHF
TRBV6-4	TRBJ1-1	CASSQDRGLEAFF
TRBV7-2	TRBJ2-4	CASSSGLAVGKNIQYF
TRBV7-9	TRBJ1-1	CASSYIQNTEAFF
TRBV5-4	TRBJ2-1	CASSFSSGGGDEQFF
TRBV7-9	TRBJ2-3	CASSPRLAGVADTQYF
TRBV2	TRBJ2-3	CASRAFSGATDTQYF